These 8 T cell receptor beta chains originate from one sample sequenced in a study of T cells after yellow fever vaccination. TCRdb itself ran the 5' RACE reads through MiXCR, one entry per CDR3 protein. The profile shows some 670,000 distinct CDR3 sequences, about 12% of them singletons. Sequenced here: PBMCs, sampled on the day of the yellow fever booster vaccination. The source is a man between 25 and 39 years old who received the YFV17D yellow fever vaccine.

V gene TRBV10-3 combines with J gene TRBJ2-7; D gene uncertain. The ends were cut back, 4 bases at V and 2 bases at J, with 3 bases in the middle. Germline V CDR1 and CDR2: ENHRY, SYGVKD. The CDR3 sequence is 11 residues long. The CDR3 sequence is CAISGAYEQYF. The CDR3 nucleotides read TGTGCCATCAGTGGGGCCTACGAGCAGTACTTC.

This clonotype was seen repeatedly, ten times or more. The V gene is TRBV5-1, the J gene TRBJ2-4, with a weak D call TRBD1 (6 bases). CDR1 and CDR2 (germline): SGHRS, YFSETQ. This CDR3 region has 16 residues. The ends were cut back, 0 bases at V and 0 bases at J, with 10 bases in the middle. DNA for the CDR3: TGCGCCAGCAGCTTGGCAGGGGTGCCAGCCAAAAACATTCAGTACTTC. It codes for CASSLAGVPAKNIQYF.

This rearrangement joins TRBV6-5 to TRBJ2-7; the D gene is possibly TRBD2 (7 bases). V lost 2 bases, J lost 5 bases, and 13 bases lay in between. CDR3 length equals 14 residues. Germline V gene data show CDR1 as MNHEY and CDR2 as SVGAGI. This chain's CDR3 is CASSYGSGGHEQYF. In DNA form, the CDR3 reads TGTGCCAGCAGTTACGGGTCGGGGGGCCACGAGCAGTACTTC.

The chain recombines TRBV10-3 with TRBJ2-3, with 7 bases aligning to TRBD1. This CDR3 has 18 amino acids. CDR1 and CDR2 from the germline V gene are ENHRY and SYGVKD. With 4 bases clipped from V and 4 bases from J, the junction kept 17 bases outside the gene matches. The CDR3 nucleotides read TGTGCCATCAGTGGGATCGGGACAGAAAGCTACCTGGCAGATACGCAGTATTTT. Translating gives CAISGIGTESYLADTQYF.

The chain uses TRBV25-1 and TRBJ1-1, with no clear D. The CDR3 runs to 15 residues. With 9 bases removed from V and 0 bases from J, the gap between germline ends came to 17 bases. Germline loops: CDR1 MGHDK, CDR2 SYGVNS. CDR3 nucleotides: TGTGCCAGTACCCAAGGGCAGCACATGAACACTGAAGCTTTCTTT. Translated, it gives CASTQGQHMNTEAFF.

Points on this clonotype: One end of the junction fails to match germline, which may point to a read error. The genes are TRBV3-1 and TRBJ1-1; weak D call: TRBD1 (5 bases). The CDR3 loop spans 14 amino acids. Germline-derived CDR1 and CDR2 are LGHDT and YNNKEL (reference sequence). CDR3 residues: CASSQEGGTPAPPF. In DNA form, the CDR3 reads TGTGCCAGCAGCCAAGAAGGAGGGACCCCTGCTCCCCCATTT.

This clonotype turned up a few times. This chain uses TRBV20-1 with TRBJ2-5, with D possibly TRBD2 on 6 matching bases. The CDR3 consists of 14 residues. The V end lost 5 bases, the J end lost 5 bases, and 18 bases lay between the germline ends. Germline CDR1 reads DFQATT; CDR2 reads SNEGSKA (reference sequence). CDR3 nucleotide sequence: TGCAGTGCTCCCTCCGGGACTGACGGTGAGACCCAGTACTTC. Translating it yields CSAPSGTDGETQYF.

The CDR3 reads CASSRRAAHEQYF. The CDR3 DNA sequence: TGCGCCAGCAGCCGTCGGGCCGCTCACGAGCAGTACTTC. V is TRBV5-1 and J is TRBJ2-7; D ambiguous. This CDR3 is 13 amino acids long. Trimming stripped 4 bases from V and 5 bases from J, with 13 bases between. From germline, CDR1 is SGHRS and CDR2 YFSETQ.